Presented here are 4 T cell receptor beta chains from one specimen sequenced in a study of cytomegalovirus exposure and HLA in healthy donors. Sequenced by immunoSEQ multiplex PCR; TCRdb stores in-frame clones only, minus some. The sample yields about 200,000 clones, roughly 84% seen once. The sample was PBMCs. The receptor source for this set is a woman aged 25 to 39 in good health and CMV-seropositive.

This clone was detected many times. V gene TRBV4-2 combines with J gene TRBJ2-5; perhaps TRBD2 as D (6 bases). The CDR3 is made up of 15 amino acids. Germline V gene data show CDR1 as LGHNA and CDR2 as YNFKEQ. Trimming took 2 bases from V and 1 from J, leaving 11 bases between them. As DNA, the CDR3 is TGTGCCAGCAGCCAAATGGGAGGAGGCCAAGAGACCCAGTACTTC. Its protein product is CASSQMGGGQETQYF.

This chain uses TRBV4-2 with TRBJ2-7, with D unresolved. The CDR3 has 16 amino acids. Looked up from germline, CDR1 is LGHNA and CDR2 is YNFKEQ. V lost 0 bases and J 2 bases, leaving 14 bases between the germline ends. The CDR3 spells CASSQEAYPNPYEQYF. The CDR3, as DNA: TGTGCCAGCAGCCAAGAAGCCTACCCTAACCCCTACGAGCAGTACTTC.

CDR3 nucleotide sequence: TGTGCCTGGAGTGCCTCCAGGGGGTCCTACAATGAGCAGTTCTTC. Its protein is CAWSASRGSYNEQFF. The V gene is TRBV30, the J gene TRBJ2-1; 7 bases agree with TRBD1. In germline, CDR1 is GTSNPN, CDR2 SVGIG (reference sequence). V lost 1 base and J lost 1; bases outside the gene matches: 4. CDR3 length: 15 amino acids.

The rearrangement links TRBV9 to TRBJ2-5; 13 bases align to TRBD2. Germline V gene sequence: CDR1 SGDLS, CDR2 YYNGEE. V lost 3 bases and J lost 5; bases outside the gene matches: 7. CDR3 size: 16 residues. CDR3 DNA: TGTGCCAGCAGCGGACTAGCGGGAGGAGTTCACGAGACCCAGTACTTC. Translated: CASSGLAGGVHETQYF.